The T cell receptor (beta chain) described here comes from a study of CD8+CD57+ T cells in acquired aplastic anemia (dated 2018 in TCRdb). For the study in its entirety: DNA extracted from sorted CD4+ and CD8+ cells had a mean of 3.2 ug, with a range of 0.2 to 27.4 ug. An average of about 10 million reads for CD4+ cells and 11.0 million reads for CD8+ cells was obtained from healthy donor samples.

Broad study findings and their caveats: Patients and healthy controls showed no significant difference in CD8+ Simpson's diversity (P=0.060). Around 30 CD8+ CDR3 sequences were shared between patients and controls but appeared highly expressed in patients and within their immunodominant clones.

In the study, sorted CD4+ and CD8+ blood T cells from patients with severe aplastic anemia and from healthy subjects underwent deep sequencing of TCR repertoires. Ficoll-Paque density gradient centrifugation was used to isolate peripheral blood mononuclear cells. Before DNA was extracted, CD4+ and CD8+ T cells were sorted using either FACS or magnetic beads. The CDR3 contains 10 residues, cysteine and phenylalanine counted. Only CDR3 DNA is held: 30 bases, read in frame from base 1. CDR1 is given as ENHRY and CDR2 as SYGVKD, both from the germline V gene. V sheds 8 bases and J sheds 7 bases, leaving 6 bases between their ends. Points on this clonotype: Its recognized antigen is unknown. No qualities accompany the bases; no much larger clone lies one base away.

Profiling of TCR beta VDJ combinations and CDR3 sequences used genomic DNA as the template. An Illumina HiSeq 2000 was used for TCR repertoire sequencing. In the paper's pipeline: TRBV/TRBJ rearrangement plots, CDR3 size and DJ length profiles, and Simpson's diversity index were used to evaluate the repertoires. The most abundant DNA sequence in the deep sequencing data was taken as the immunodominant clone. CDR3 amino acid sequences were screened for sharing across subjects and compared with published repertoires and the VDJdb database. TCRdb passed the public sequencing reads through fastp at Q25 and MiXCR, retaining productive beta sequences. A single entry per CDR3 protein holds the most common genes and DNA from its merged rows. The V and J calls and clone size come from TCRdb's table, not from the authors' own analysis. This sample is represented by a few hundred thousand distinct CDR3 sequences; 61% of them were singletons. The ten largest clones take up 29% of the sample.

Material for sequencing was sorted CD4+, CD8+, or CD8+CD57+ T cells (not recorded which) from PBMCs. The origin of this receptor is a human donor in good health. This sequence uses TRBV10-3 and TRBJ1-5, with the identity of the D gene unclear. The nucleotide sequence is given as TGTGCCATCGGGTACCAGCCCCAGCATTTT. This encodes CAIGYQPQHF.